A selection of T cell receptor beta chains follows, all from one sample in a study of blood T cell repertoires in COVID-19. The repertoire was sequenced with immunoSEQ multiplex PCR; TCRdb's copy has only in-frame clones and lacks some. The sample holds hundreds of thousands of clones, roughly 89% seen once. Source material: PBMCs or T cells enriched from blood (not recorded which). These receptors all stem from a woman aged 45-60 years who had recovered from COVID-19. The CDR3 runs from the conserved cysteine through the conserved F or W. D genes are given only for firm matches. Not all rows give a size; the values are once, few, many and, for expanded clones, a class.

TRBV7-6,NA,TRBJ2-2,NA,CASSTGLDSTGELFF,TGTGCCAGCAGCACAGGGCTGGATAGCACCGGGGAGCTGTTTTTT
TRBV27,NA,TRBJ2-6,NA,CASSLRPGGAVLTF,TGTGCCAGCAGTTTGCGCCCTGGCGGGGCCGTCCTGACTTTC
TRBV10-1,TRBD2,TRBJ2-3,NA,CASRRTQRGGSDTQYF,TGCGCCAGCAGGAGGACCCAGCGGGGGGGCTCAGATACGCAGTATTTT
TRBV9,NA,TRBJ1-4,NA,CASSVRAGLATNEKLFF,TGTGCCAGCAGCGTGAGGGCGGGATTAGCAACTAATGAAAAACTGTTTTTT
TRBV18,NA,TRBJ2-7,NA,CASSMGARYEQYF,TGTGCCAGCTCAATGGGGGCACGGTACGAGCAGTACTTC
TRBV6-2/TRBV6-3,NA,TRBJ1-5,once,CASSSYPQGDGNQPQHF,TGTGCCAGCAGTAGCTATCCACAGGGAGATGGCAATCAGCCCCAGCATTTT
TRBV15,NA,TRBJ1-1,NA,CATSRTGYTEAFF,TGTGCCACCAGCAGAACAGGGTACACTGAAGCTTTCTTT
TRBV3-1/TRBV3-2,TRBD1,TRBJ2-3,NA,CASSRDRASTDTQYF,TGTGCCAGCAGCCGGGACAGGGCTAGCACAGATACGCAGTATTTT
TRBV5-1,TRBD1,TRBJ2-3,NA,CASSLVGTGGTETQYF,TGCGCCAGCAGCTTGGTGGGGACAGGGGGTACCGAGACGCAGTATTTT
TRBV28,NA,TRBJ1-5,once,CASYPRQGLGQPQHF,TGTGCCAGCTATCCCCGGCAGGGGCTAGGCCAGCCCCAGCATTTT
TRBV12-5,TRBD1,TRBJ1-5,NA,CASGQTGGNQPQHF,TGTGCTAGTGGCCAGACAGGGGGTAATCAGCCCCAGCATTTT
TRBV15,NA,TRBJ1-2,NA,CATSRDPAVVSGYTF,TGTGCCACCAGCAGAGATCCCGCAGTGGTTTCCGGCTACACCTTC
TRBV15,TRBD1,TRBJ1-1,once,CATSRETGITEAFF,TGTGCCACCAGCAGAGAGACAGGGATCACTGAAGCTTTCTTT
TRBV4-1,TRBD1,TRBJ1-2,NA,CASSQVDRGVMGYGYTF,TGCGCCAGCAGCCAAGTCGACAGGGGAGTCATGGGGTATGGCTACACCTTC
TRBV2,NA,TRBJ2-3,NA,CASSWRISSTDTQYF,TGTGCCAGCAGTTGGCGGATTTCTAGCACAGATACGCAGTATTTT
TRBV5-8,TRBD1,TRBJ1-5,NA,CASSRGTASNQPQHF,TGTGCCAGCAGCCGAGGGACAGCTAGCAATCAGCCCCAGCATTTT
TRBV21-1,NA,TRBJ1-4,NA,CASSKTNGTRWEKLFF,TGTGCCAGCAGCAAAACCAACGGGACAAGGTGGGAAAAACTGTTTTTT
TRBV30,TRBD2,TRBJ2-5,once,CACSLGLVAGETQYF,TGTGCCTGCTCTTTAGGTCTCGTAGCGGGAGAGACCCAGTACTTC
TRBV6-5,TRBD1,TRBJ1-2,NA,CASSEQGGSRGYTF,TGTGCCAGCAGCGAGCAGGGGGGCTCTCGTGGCTACACCTTC
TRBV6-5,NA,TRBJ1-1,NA,CASSITGTYTEAFF,TGTGCCAGCAGTATTACAGGGACGTACACTGAAGCTTTCTTT
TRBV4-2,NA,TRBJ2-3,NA,CASSQVPGADTQYF,TGTGCCAGCAGCCAAGTCCCAGGGGCGGATACGCAGTATTTT
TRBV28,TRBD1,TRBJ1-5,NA,CASRNDRGWFQPQHF,TGTGCCAGCAGAAACGACAGGGGGTGGTTCCAGCCCCAGCATTTT
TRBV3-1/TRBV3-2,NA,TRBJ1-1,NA,CASSSYGEQKTEAFF,TGTGCCAGCAGCTCATACGGGGAACAAAAGACTGAAGCTTTCTTT
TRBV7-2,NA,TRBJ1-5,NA,CASSLQGTQPQHF,TGTGCCAGCAGCTTACAGGGGACTCAGCCCCAGCATTTT
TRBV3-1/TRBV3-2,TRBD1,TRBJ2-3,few,CASSQEPGQGAATGTQYF,TGTGCCAGCAGCCAGGAGCCCGGACAGGGGGCCGCCACCGGTACGCAGTATTTT
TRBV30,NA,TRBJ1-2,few,CAWSEQGRGGYTF,TGTGCCTGGAGTGAACAGGGCCGGGGTGGCTACACCTTC
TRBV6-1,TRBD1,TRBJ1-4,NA,CASSEARRGQGEKLFF,TGTGCCAGCAGTGAAGCGAGGAGGGGGCAAGGTGAAAAACTGTTTTTT